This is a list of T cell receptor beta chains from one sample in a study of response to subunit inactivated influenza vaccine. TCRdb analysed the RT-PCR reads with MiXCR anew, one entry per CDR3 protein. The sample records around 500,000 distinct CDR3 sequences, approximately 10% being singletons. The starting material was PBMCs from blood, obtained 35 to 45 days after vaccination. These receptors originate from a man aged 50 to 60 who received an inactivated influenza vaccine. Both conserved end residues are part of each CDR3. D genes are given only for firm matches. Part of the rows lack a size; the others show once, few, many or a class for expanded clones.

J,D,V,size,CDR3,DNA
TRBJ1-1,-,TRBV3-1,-,CASSLSPQGNTEAFF,TGTGCCAGCAGCCTGAGCCCTCAGGGAAACACTGAAGCTTTCTTT
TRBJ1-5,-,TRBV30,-,CAWSPRGGRQPQHF,TGTGCCTGGAGTCCTCGAGGGGGTAGGCAGCCCCAGCATTTT
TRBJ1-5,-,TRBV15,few,CATSRINQPQHF,TGTGCCACCAGCAGGATAAATCAGCCCCAGCATTTT
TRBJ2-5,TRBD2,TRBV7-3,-,CASSSRGGTSGSPETQYF,TGTGCCAGCAGCTCACGGGGGGGGACTAGCGGGAGCCCAGAGACCCAGTACTTC
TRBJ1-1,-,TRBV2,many,CASSTSRSMNTEAFF,TGTGCCAGCAGTACCAGCCGTTCGATGAACACTGAAGCTTTCTTT
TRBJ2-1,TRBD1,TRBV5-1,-,CASSPDYPDRGEYNEQFF,TGCGCCAGCAGCCCCGACTACCCGGACAGGGGGGAGTACAATGAGCAGTTCTTC
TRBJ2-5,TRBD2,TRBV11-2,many,CASSKQPSGRGETQYF,TGTGCCAGCAGCAAACAACCTAGCGGGAGAGGGGAGACCCAGTACTTC
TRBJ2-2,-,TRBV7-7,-,CASSIRQGGTGELFF,TGTGCTAGCAGCATACGACAGGGAGGCACCGGGGAGCTGTTTTTT
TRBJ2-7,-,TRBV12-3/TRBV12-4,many,CASSFNRRSYEQYF,TGTGCCAGCAGTTTTAACAGGCGTTCCTACGAGCAGTACTTC
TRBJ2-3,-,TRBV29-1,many,CSAEGRVTDTQYF,TGCAGCGCCGAGGGCAGGGTCACAGATACGCAGTATTTT
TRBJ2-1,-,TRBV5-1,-,CASSDPSWPRANEQFF,TGCGCCAGCAGCGACCCAAGCTGGCCTAGAGCCAATGAGCAGTTCTTC
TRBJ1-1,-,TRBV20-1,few,CSANPGVGAFF,TGCAGTGCAAACCCAGGGGTTGGAGCTTTCTTT
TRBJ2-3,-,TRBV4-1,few,CASSQASPDTQYF,TGCGCCAGCAGCCAAGCTAGCCCAGATACGCAGTATTTT
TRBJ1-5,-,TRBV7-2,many,CASSLIGGMSNQPQHF,TGTGCCAGCAGCTTAATCGGGGGAATGAGCAATCAGCCCCAGCATTTT
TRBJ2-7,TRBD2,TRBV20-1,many,CSARDRGAYEQYF,TGCAGTGCTAGAGACCGGGGGGCCTACGAGCAGTACTTC
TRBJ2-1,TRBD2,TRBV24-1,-,CATSDPASGGYSYNEQFF,TGTGCCACCAGTGATCCCGCTAGCGGGGGTTACTCCTACAATGAGCAGTTCTTC
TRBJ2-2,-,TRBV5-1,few,CASSLAPGADTGELFF,TGCGCCAGCAGCTTGGCCCCCGGGGCGGACACCGGGGAGCTGTTTTTT
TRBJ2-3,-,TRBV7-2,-,CASSSQTGRGDTQYF,TGTGCCAGCAGCTCCCAGACAGGGCGGGGAGATACGCAGTATTTT
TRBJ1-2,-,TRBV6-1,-,CASSESDLPLNYGYTF,TGTGCCAGCAGTGAATCTGACTTACCTCTTAACTATGGCTACACCTTC
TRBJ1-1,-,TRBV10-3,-,CAISVIGGYEAFF,TGTGCCATCAGTGTAATCGGGGGGTATGAAGCTTTCTTT
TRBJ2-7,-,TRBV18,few,CASSPTPGHTSSYEQYF,TGTGCCAGCTCACCGACCCCTGGACACACAAGCTCCTACGAGCAGTACTTC
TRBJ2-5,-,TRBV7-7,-,CASSLALGWQETQYF,TGTGCCAGCAGCTTAGCCCTGGGGTGGCAAGAGACCCAGTACTTC
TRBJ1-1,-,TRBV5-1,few,CASSAWTANTEAFF,TGCGCCAGCAGCGCGTGGACAGCGAACACTGAAGCTTTCTTT
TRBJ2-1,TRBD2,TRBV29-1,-,CSVEDGVAGVNEQFF,TGCAGCGTTGAAGACGGTGTAGCGGGAGTGAATGAGCAGTTCTTC
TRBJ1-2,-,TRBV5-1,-,CASSNGLEEGYTF,TGCGCCAGCAGCAACGGGTTAGAGGAAGGCTACACCTTC
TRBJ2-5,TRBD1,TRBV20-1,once,CSARTGWEETQYF,TGCAGTGCGCGGACAGGGTGGGAAGAGACCCAGTACTTC
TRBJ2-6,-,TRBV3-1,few,CASSQVTGKVPGANVLTF,TGTGCCAGCAGCCAAGTCACAGGGAAGGTCCCTGGGGCCAACGTCCTGACTTTC
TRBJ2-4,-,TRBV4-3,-,CASSQESPGPLAKNIQYF,TGCGCCAGCAGCCAAGAGTCCCCAGGCCCCCTAGCCAAAAACATTCAGTACTTC
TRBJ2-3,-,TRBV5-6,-,CASSQSRITQYF,TGTGCCAGCAGTCAAAGCCGAATTACGCAGTATTTT
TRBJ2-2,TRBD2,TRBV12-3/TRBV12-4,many,CASSPRTSGVAGELFF,TGTGCCAGCAGTCCCCGGACTAGCGGGGTGGCAGGGGAGCTGTTTTTT
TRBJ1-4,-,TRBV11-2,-,CASSLVGPWSHANEKLFF,TGTGCCAGCAGCTTAGTAGGCCCATGGAGTCATGCTAATGAAAAACTGTTTTTT
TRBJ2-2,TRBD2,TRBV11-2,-,CASTNPSSGWAGELFF,TGTGCCAGCACCAATCCCTCTAGCGGATGGGCCGGGGAGCTGTTTTTT
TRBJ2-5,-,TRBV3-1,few,CASSQDSRRGVFQETQYF,TGTGCCAGCAGCCAAGATTCCCGCAGAGGGGTTTTCCAAGAGACCCAGTACTTC
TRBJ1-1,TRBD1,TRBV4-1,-,CASNLKWGQANTEAFF,TGCGCCAGCAATTTAAAATGGGGACAGGCTAACACTGAAGCTTTCTTT
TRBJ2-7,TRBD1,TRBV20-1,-,CSAGLRQGISYEQYF,TGCAGTGCTGGCCTTCGACAGGGAATTTCCTACGAGCAGTACTTC
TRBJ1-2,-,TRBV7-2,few,CASSVNSGDGGYTF,TGTGCCAGCAGCGTTAATTCGGGTGACGGCGGCTACACCTTC
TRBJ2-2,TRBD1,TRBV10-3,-,CAISEDRVGTGELFF,TGTGCCATCAGTGAGGACAGGGTTGGAACCGGGGAGCTGTTTTTT
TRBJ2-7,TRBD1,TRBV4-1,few,CASSQKTGSSYEQYF,TGCGCCAGCAGCCAGAAGACAGGGAGCTCCTACGAGCAGTACTTC
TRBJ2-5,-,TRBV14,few,CASSQFRASRQETQYF,TGTGCCAGCAGCCAGTTCAGGGCTAGCCGACAAGAGACCCAGTACTTC
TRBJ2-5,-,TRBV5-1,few,CASSLAFADLRETQYF,TGCGCCAGCAGCTTGGCCTTCGCGGACCTGCGAGAGACCCAGTACTTC